The rows below give T cell receptor beta chains drawn from one sample of a study of molecular identifiers for immune sequencing clone quantification. TCRdb recomputed calls from the PCR reads with MiXCR, one row per CDR3 protein. The data show about 320,000 distinct CDR3 sequences, over 20% seen once. Sequencing input: naive CD8+ T cells from blood, with Jurkat cell RNA spiked in. The receptors shown here come from a human donor in good health. Some libraries in this study had Jurkat cell RNA spiked in. Each CDR3 is given with its conserved first and last residue. The order of the fields is CDR3 protein, CDR3 DNA, D gene, clone size, J gene, V gene. The D gene is left open where the match is weak. Rows may omit the clone size; those that give it use once, few, many or a size class.

CDR3: CASSQTGPLGGTQYF
DNA: TGTGCCAGCAGTCAAACGGGTCCACTGGGGGGGACCCAGTACTTC
D: -
size: -
J: TRBJ2-5
V: TRBV27

CDR3: CASSGSPGANEQFF
DNA: TGTGCCAGCAGCGGCTCCCCAGGAGCCAATGAGCAGTTCTTC
D: -
size: -
J: TRBJ2-1
V: TRBV12-3/TRBV12-4

CDR3: CASSLHTGNPLYF
DNA: TGTGCCAGCAGCTTACATACTGGAAACCCCCTATATTTT
D: -
size: -
J: TRBJ1-3
V: TRBV11-2

CDR3: CASIKTGDGAFF
DNA: TGTGCCAGCATTAAAACAGGGGATGGAGCTTTCTTT
D: TRBD1
size: many
J: TRBJ1-1
V: TRBV12-3/TRBV12-4

CDR3: CASSDRPGPGETQYF
DNA: TGCGCCAGCAGTGATAGGCCAGGCCCAGGAGAGACCCAGTACTTC
D: -
size: many
J: TRBJ2-5
V: TRBV10-2

CDR3: CASSLIRQGPYEQYF
DNA: TGTGCCAGCAGCTTAATTCGGCAGGGCCCCTACGAGCAGTACTTC
D: -
size: -
J: TRBJ2-7
V: TRBV7-9

CDR3: CSGQVVGLGQPQHF
DNA: TGCAGCGGGCAGGTGGTTGGTTTGGGTCAGCCCCAGCATTTT
D: -
size: -
J: TRBJ1-5
V: TRBV20-1

CDR3: CSATARGVYEQYF
DNA: TGCAGTGCTACCGCCAGGGGGGTCTACGAGCAGTACTTC
D: -
size: -
J: TRBJ2-7
V: TRBV20-1

CDR3: CASSLPAGSLTDTQYF
DNA: TGTGCCAGCAGCCTTCCTGCGGGGTCCCTGACAGATACGCAGTATTTT
D: -
size: -
J: TRBJ2-3
V: TRBV9

CDR3: CSPSAGGYEQYF
DNA: TGCAGCCCCTCAGCGGGAGGCTACGAGCAGTACTTC
D: TRBD2
size: -
J: TRBJ2-7
V: TRBV20-1

CDR3: CASSLYPPLLLAGRQQETQYF
DNA: TGTGCCAGCAGCTTATATCCCCCCTTGCTTTTAGCGGGGCGGCAACAAGAGACCCAGTACTTC
D: TRBD2
size: -
J: TRBJ2-5
V: TRBV11-2

CDR3: CASSGILGHSLSEANVLTF
DNA: TGTGCCAGCAGTGGGATTCTTGGCCACTCCCTCTCTGAGGCCAACGTCCTGACTTTC
D: -
size: -
J: TRBJ2-6
V: TRBV13

CDR3: CASSQEDVLLNTEAFF
DNA: TGTGCCAGCAGCCAAGAGGACGTACTGCTGAACACTGAAGCTTTCTTT
D: -
size: once
J: TRBJ1-1
V: TRBV4-2

CDR3: CASSLVGTRYEQYF
DNA: TGTGCCAGCAGCTTGGTCGGGACTAGGTACGAGCAGTACTTC
D: TRBD2
size: few
J: TRBJ2-7
V: TRBV5-3

CDR3: CASSETPGLAGETGELFF
DNA: TGTGCCAGCAGTGAAACCCCCGGACTAGCGGGAGAAACCGGGGAGCTGTTTTTT
D: TRBD2
size: few
J: TRBJ2-2
V: TRBV2

CDR3: CSVDNRDPGTDTQYF
DNA: TGCAGCGTTGACAACCGGGATCCCGGCACAGATACGCAGTATTTT
D: -
size: many
J: TRBJ2-3
V: TRBV29-1

CDR3: CASSPWAGTTDTQYF
DNA: TGTGCCAGCAGCCCATGGGCAGGGACCACAGATACGCAGTATTTT
D: -
size: many
J: TRBJ2-3
V: TRBV6-5

CDR3: CSVGRDSNQPQHF
DNA: TGCAGCGTGGGCAGGGATAGCAATCAGCCCCAGCATTTT
D: -
size: many
J: TRBJ1-5
V: TRBV29-1

CDR3: CASSEAPSGANVLTF
DNA: TGTGCCAGCAGTGAAGCGCCCTCTGGGGCCAACGTCCTGACTTTC
D: -
size: many
J: TRBJ2-6
V: TRBV2

CDR3: CASSHLAGRSDEQYF
DNA: TGTGCCAGCAGTCATCTAGCGGGAAGGTCTGACGAGCAGTACTTC
D: TRBD2
size: -
J: TRBJ2-7
V: TRBV27

CDR3: CASSLSRAVSGGELFF
DNA: TGTGCCAGCAGTTTGTCCAGGGCGGTTTCAGGCGGGGAGCTGTTTTTT
D: -
size: -
J: TRBJ2-2
V: TRBV27

CDR3: CAISSPGQGTYEQYF
DNA: TGTGCCATCAGTTCCCCGGGACAGGGAACCTACGAGCAGTACTTC
D: TRBD1
size: -
J: TRBJ2-7
V: TRBV10-3

CDR3: CASSWARGALNTEAFF
DNA: TGTGCCAGCAGTTGGGCGCGGGGGGCCCTGAACACTGAAGCTTTCTTT
D: -
size: few
J: TRBJ1-1
V: TRBV28

CDR3: CASSGNVDSFSEKLFF
DNA: TGTGCCAGCAGCGGGAATGTGGACAGCTTTTCTGAAAAACTGTTTTTT
D: -
size: many
J: TRBJ1-4
V: TRBV9

CDR3: CASSGRREGYEQYF
DNA: TGTGCCAGCAGTGGACGGCGGGAAGGCTACGAGCAGTACTTC
D: -
size: few
J: TRBJ2-7
V: TRBV25-1

CDR3: CASSYDWTLYQPQHF
DNA: TGTGCCAGCAGTTATGATTGGACACTTTATCAGCCCCAGCATTTT
D: -
size: few
J: TRBJ1-5
V: TRBV6-2/TRBV6-3

CDR3: CASSLSQGNNQPQHF
DNA: TGTGCCAGCAGCTTATCCCAGGGAAACAATCAGCCCCAGCATTTT
D: -
size: few
J: TRBJ1-5
V: TRBV7-6

CDR3: CASSQDFPGTYEQYF
DNA: TGCGCCAGCAGCCAAGACTTCCCAGGGACCTACGAGCAGTACTTC
D: -
size: -
J: TRBJ2-7
V: TRBV4-1

CDR3: CSAYLGSGELFF
DNA: TGCAGCGCCTACCTCGGCTCAGGTGAACTGTTTTTT
D: -
size: many
J: TRBJ1-4
V: TRBV29-1

CDR3: CASSLAWAGENGKLFF
DNA: TGTGCCAGCAGCTTAGCATGGGCAGGGGAAAATGGAAAACTGTTTTTT
D: -
size: -
J: TRBJ1-4
V: TRBV7-9

CDR3: CASSYQETSTDTQYF
DNA: TGTGCCAGCAGTTATCAAGAAACTAGCACAGATACGCAGTATTTT
D: -
size: few
J: TRBJ2-3
V: TRBV6-2/TRBV6-3

CDR3: CASTHQGVNVDEQFF
DNA: TGTGCCAGCACCCACCAGGGGGTGAATGTCGATGAGCAGTTCTTC
D: TRBD1
size: few
J: TRBJ2-1
V: TRBV16

CDR3: CASSLSPDRTDTQYF
DNA: TGTGCTAGCAGCTTAAGTCCGGACCGCACAGATACGCAGTATTTT
D: -
size: -
J: TRBJ2-3
V: TRBV7-7

CDR3: CASKERTNTGELFF
DNA: TGTGCCAGCAAGGAAAGGACGAACACCGGGGAGCTGTTTTTT
D: -
size: few
J: TRBJ2-2
V: TRBV6-1

CDR3: CASSQDSGKGFEQYF
DNA: TGCGCCAGCAGCCAAGATTCCGGGAAAGGCTTCGAGCAGTACTTC
D: -
size: -
J: TRBJ2-7
V: TRBV4-3

CDR3: CASSQVGGTTEQYF
DNA: TGTGCCAGCAGCCAAGTAGGGGGTACTACCGAGCAGTACTTC
D: -
size: few
J: TRBJ2-7
V: TRBV14

CDR3: CASSNNTGANVLTF
DNA: TGTGCCAGCAGCAATAATACCGGGGCCAACGTCCTGACTTTC
D: -
size: -
J: TRBJ2-6
V: TRBV7-9

CDR3: CASSLVGRDEYF
DNA: TGTGCCAGCAGCTTGGTCGGCCGGGACGAATATTTT
D: -
size: few
J: TRBJ2-3
V: TRBV5-3

CDR3: CASSGGGKTEAFF
DNA: TGTGCCAGCAGTGGAGGGGGTAAAACTGAAGCTTTCTTT
D: -
size: many
J: TRBJ1-1
V: TRBV6-6

CDR3: CASSFLSSLGTQYF
DNA: TGTGCCAGCAGTTTTTTATCTTCTTTGGGAACGCAGTATTTT
D: -
size: many
J: TRBJ2-3
V: TRBV28

CDR3: CASSHPRPNSPLHF
DNA: TGTGCCAGCAGCCACCCCAGACCTAATTCACCCCTCCACTTT
D: -
size: -
J: TRBJ1-6
V: TRBV7-9